This T cell receptor (beta chain) emerged from a study of OX40 agonist ivuxolimab in advanced cancers. Study-wide context: The costimulatory receptor OX40 (CD134) was targeted by ivuxolimab, a fully human IgG2 agonistic monoclonal antibody. Partial responses occurred in three dose-escalation patients, of whom one had hepatocellular carcinoma and two had cutaneous melanoma. Peripheral TCRbeta sequencing was intended to test whether TCR sequence diversity was altered and clonal T-cell expansion was caused by ivuxolimab. Prior anti-PD-1, anti-PD-L1 or anti-CTLA-4 therapy was permitted, and 30% to 50% of dose-escalation patients had received checkpoint inhibitors. Of the 52 patients in dose escalation, about 20 had hepatocellular carcinoma, approximately 15 had melanoma, 9 had renal cell carcinoma and 9 had head and neck cancer. A male proportion of around 81% and a mean age of around 60 years, ranging from 23 to 79, were recorded for the dose-escalation cohort. The paper describes the monotherapy dose-escalation part (N ≈ 52 patients) of the phase I trial of ivuxolimab. Intravenous ivuxolimab was administered to patients every 2 weeks at six dose levels: 0.01, 0.1, 0.3, 1.5, 3 and 10 mg/kg. The paper as a whole reports these results and caveats: Which antigens the clonally expanded peripheral T cells were specific for was not determined. On average, CD8+ T cells showed more expanded clones than CD4+ T cells after ivuxolimab. In the 0.1-3.0 mg/kg groups, partial responders had among the lowest normalized peripheral clonal expansion, particularly in CD8+ T cells. Low levels of normalized T-cell clonal expansion were also seen in some nonresponding patients. Clonal expansion of both CD4+ and CD8+ blood T cells was observed from baseline to week 6 at doses 0.1 to 3.0 mg/kg.

The trial excluded patients who had a history of autoimmune disease or were on systemic immunosuppression. Peripheral blood for TCR sequencing was collected from all dose cohorts at baseline, on cycle 4 day 1, and on cycle 7 day 1. Samples were obtained from an open-label, multicenter, first-in-human phase I dose-escalation trial of ivuxolimab. Adults with locally advanced or metastatic head and neck squamous cell, hepatocellular, melanoma or renal cell carcinoma were enrolled in the trial. CD4+ and CD8+ T cells were sorted separately from peripheral blood before TCR sequencing. Genomic DNA was isolated from the sorted cells so that the TCRbeta CDR3 region could be sequenced. The immunoSEQ Assay was used for sequencing of TCRbeta CDR3 regions. TCRdb limited this immuneACCESS table to in-frame rearrangements with V and J called. A share of clones is missing; checked studies link under half to unresolved V genes, and the rest is unexplained. Counted in this sample were 27,000 or so clones; 83% of them appeared once. The biggest ten clones account for about 12% of the sample.

The CDR3, from cysteine to phenylalanine, totals 14 residues. Only the CDR3 region is kept as DNA, spanning 42 bases read in frame from base 1. CDR1 and CDR2 were assigned from the germline V gene (reference sequence) as GTSNPN and SVGIG. Trimming takes 2 bases from V and 7 bases from J, and the germline ends sit 17 bases apart. The table lists this clone with a count of one. No antigen is known for it. Base qualities are not at hand, and no much larger clone is one base apart. The sequence was obtained from an adult with an advanced solid tumor such as melanoma, head and neck, liver or kidney cancer. Specimen: CD4+ or CD8+ T cells sorted from blood, collected in a trial of the OX40 agonist ivuxolimab. The rearrangement combines TRBV30 with TRBJ1-2, and possibly TRBD1, on 5 matching bases. The CDR3 region: CAWSPIGTGLGYTF. The nucleotide sequence is TGTGCCTGGAGTCCCATCGGGACGGGGCTTGGCTACACCTTC.